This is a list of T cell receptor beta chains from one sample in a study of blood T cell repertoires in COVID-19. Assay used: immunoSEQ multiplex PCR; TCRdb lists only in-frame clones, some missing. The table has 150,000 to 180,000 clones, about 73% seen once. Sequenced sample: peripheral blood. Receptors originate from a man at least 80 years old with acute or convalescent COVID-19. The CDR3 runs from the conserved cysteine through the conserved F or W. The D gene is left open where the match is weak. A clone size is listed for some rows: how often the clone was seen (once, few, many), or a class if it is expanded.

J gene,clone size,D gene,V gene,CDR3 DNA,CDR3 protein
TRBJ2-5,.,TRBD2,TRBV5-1,TGCGCCAGCAGCTTGCGAGCGGGGGGCCTACAAGAGACCCAGTACTTC,CASSLRAGGLQETQYF
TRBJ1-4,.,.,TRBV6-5,TGTGCCAGCAGTTACTCTCCAGGGCACCGTGAAAAACTGTTTTTT,CASSYSPGHREKLFF
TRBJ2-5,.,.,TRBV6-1,TGTGCCAGCAGTGAAGCGGGCTACCAAGAGACCCAGTACTTC,CASSEAGYQETQYF
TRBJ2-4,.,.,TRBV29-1,TGCAGCGTTGAAGGAGTAGCCAAAAACATTCAGTACTTC,CSVEGVAKNIQYF
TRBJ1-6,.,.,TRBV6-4,TGTGCCAGCAGTGACAGCCCCGGGACACCACCCCTCCACTTT,CASSDSPGTPPLHF
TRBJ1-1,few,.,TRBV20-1,TGCAGTGCTTTGGTCCGGACTGAAGCTTTCTTT,CSALVRTEAFF
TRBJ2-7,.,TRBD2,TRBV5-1,TGCGCCAGCAGCTTGGGACTAGCGGGGGAGGGCTCCTACGAGCAGTACTTC,CASSLGLAGEGSYEQYF
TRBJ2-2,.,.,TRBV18,TGTGCCAGCTCACCAGTGGGGGCGAGAACCGGGGAGCTGTTTTTT,CASSPVGARTGELFF
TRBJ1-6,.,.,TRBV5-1,TGCGCCAGCAGCTTGTCACAGGCACTAAGCTCCTATAATTCACCCCTCCACTTT,CASSLSQALSSYNSPLHF
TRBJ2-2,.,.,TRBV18,TGTGCCAGCTCACCAAGGAGCATCGCGAACACCGGGGAGCTGTTTTTT,CASSPRSIANTGELFF
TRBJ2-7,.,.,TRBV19,TGTGCCAGTACCCCGCCAGGGAACTCCTACGAGCAGTACTTC,CASTPPGNSYEQYF
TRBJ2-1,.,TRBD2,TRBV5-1,TGCGCCAGCAGCGGACGACTAGCGGGGCCTTACAATGAGCAGTTCTTC,CASSGRLAGPYNEQFF
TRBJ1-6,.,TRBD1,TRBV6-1,TGTGCCAGCAGTGAAGTCGACAGGGACTATTCACCCCTCCACTTT,CASSEVDRDYSPLHF
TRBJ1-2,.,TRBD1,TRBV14,TGTGCCAGCAGCGCCCGGGACAGATGGGATGGCTACACCTTC,CASSARDRWDGYTF
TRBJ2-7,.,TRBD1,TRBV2,TGTGCCAGCAGCCTACAGGGGGCGAACGCCTACGAGCAGTACTTC,CASSLQGANAYEQYF
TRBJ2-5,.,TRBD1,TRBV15,TGTGCCACCAGCAGAGGACGAGGGACAGGGGAAGAGACCCAGTACTTC,CATSRGRGTGEETQYF
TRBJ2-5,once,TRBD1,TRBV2,TGTGCCAGCAGTGCTCGGGACAGTCAAGAGACCCAGTACTTC,CASSARDSQETQYF
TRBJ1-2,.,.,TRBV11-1,TGTGCCAGCAGCTTAGGACAGACATATGGCTACACCTTC,CASSLGQTYGYTF
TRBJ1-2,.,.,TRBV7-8,TGTGCCAGCAGTTCTGCGCAGGGAAACTATGGCTACACCTTC,CASSSAQGNYGYTF
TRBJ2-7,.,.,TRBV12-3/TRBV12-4,TGTGCCAGCATCACTTCGGACAGTTACGAGCAGTACTTC,CASITSDSYEQYF
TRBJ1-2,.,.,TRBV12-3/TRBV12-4,TGTGCCAGCAGTTTACTTTCAGATTATGGCTACACCTTC,CASSLLSDYGYTF
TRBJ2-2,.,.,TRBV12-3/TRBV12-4,TGTGCCAGCAGTTTAGCCCAGGACGGGGAGCTGTTTTTT,CASSLAQDGELFF
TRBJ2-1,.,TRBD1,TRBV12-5,TGTGCTAGTGGTACCGGGACAGCCTCTTACAATGAGCAGTTCTTC,CASGTGTASYNEQFF
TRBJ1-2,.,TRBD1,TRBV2,TGTGCCAGCAGTGCGGTGGACAGGAACTATGGCTACACCTTC,CASSAVDRNYGYTF
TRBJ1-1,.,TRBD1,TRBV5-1,TGCGCCAGCAGCCACGGGACAGGGAAGAGCACTGAAGCTTTCTTT,CASSHGTGKSTEAFF
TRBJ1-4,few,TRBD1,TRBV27,TGTGCCAGCAGTCCTACAGGGGGCGCCCCTGGGAAACTGTTTTTT,CASSPTGGAPGKLFF
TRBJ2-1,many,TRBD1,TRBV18,TGTGCCAGCTCCGGGACAGGGAACGACAATGAGCAGTTCTTC,CASSGTGNDNEQFF
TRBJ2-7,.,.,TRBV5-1,TGCGCCAGCAGCTTGGGTCAACAGGGCCGGGAGCAGTACTTC,CASSLGQQGREQYF
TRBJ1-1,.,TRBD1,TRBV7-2,TGTGCCAGCAGCCCGGACAGGGGTAGGCCTGAAGCTTTCTTT,CASSPDRGRPEAFF
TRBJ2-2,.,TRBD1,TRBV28,TGTGCCAGCAGTTCGGGGGACAGGGCTGCCGGGGAGCTGTTTTTT,CASSSGDRAAGELFF
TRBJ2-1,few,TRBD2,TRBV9,TGTGCCAGCAGCGTAGGAATAGCGGGATACAATGAGCAGTTCTTC,CASSVGIAGYNEQFF
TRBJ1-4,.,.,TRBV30,TGTGCCTGGAGTTTCGGGACGATACAGGGAGGGCAGGAAAAACTGTTTTTT,CAWSFGTIQGGQEKLFF
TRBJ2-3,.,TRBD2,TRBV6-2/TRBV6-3,TGTGCCAGCAGTTACTCTTTAGGGCCTAGCGGGGGGCAAGATACGCAGTATTTT,CASSYSLGPSGGQDTQYF
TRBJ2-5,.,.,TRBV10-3,TGTGCCATCAGTGAGTCGCCCGGGTTGGAGGAGACCCAGTACTTC,CAISESPGLEETQYF
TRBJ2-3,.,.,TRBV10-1,TGCGCCAGCAGTGGAGGAACTAGCACAGATACGCAGTATTTT,CASSGGTSTDTQYF
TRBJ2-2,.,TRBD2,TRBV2,TGTGCCAGCAGGACTAGCGGGGGTTCTGGGGAGCTGTTTTTT,CASRTSGGSGELFF
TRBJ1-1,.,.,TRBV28,TGTGCCAGCAGAGCGGTGAACACTGAAGCTTTCTTT,CASRAVNTEAFF
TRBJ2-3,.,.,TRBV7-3,TGTGCCAGCAGCCCTAACGACTACACAGATACGCAGTATTTT,CASSPNDYTDTQYF
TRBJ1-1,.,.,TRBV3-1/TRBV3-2,TGTGCCAGCAGCCAAGGTACGACAGTGAACACTGAAGCTTTCTTT,CASSQGTTVNTEAFF
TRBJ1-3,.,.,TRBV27,TGTGCCAGCAGTCCTTCCGGTGCCGGAGGCGGGAGGGCAGGAAACACCATATATTTT,CASSPSGAGGGRAGNTIYF
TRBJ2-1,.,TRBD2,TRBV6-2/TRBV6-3,TGTGCCAGCAGCCTGGGACTAGCGGGGCCCATGTCCTACAATGAGCAGTTCTTC,CASSLGLAGPMSYNEQFF
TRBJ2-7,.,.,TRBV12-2,TGTGCAAGTCGTCGGACAGGGTGGGGCGAGCAGTACTTC,CASRRTGWGEQYF
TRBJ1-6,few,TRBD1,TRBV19,TGTGCCAGTCGGGACAGGGCCACCTCATCACCCCTCCACTTT,CASRDRATSSPLHF
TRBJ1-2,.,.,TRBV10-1,TGCGCCAGCAGTGAGACGGGTGCCTATGGCTACACCTTC,CASSETGAYGYTF
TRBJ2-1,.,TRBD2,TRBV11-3,TGTGCCAGCAGCCCGACTAGCGTGGGTGAGCAGTTCTTC,CASSPTSVGEQFF
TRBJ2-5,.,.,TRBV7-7,TGTGCTAGCAGCCTTCAGGCACAAGAGACCCAGTACTTC,CASSLQAQETQYF
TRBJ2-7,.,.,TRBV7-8,TGTGCCAGCAGCTCAATCGGTATCGCGTACGAGCAGTACTTC,CASSSIGIAYEQYF
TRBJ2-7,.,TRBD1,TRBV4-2,TGTGCCAGCAGCCGGGGGACAGGGGGCTACGAGCAGTACTTC,CASSRGTGGYEQYF
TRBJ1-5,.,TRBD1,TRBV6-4,TGTGCCAGCAGGACGTCCGGGACAGGACCTCCGTCTTATAGCAATCAGCCCCAGCATTTT,CASRTSGTGPPSYSNQPQHF